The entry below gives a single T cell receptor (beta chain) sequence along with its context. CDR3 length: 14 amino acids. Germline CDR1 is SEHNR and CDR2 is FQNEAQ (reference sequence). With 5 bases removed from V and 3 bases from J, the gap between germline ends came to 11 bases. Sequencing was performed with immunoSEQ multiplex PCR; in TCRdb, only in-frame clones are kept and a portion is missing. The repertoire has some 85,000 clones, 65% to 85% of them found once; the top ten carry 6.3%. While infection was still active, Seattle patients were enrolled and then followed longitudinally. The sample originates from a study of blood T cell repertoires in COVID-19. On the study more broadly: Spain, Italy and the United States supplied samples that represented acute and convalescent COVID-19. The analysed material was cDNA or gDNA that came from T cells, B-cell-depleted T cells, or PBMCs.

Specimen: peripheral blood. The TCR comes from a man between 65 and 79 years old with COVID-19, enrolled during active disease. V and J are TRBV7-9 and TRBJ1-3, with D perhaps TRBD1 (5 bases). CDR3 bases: TGTGCCAGCAGCCCCAGGGTTTTTGGAAACACCATATATTTT. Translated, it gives CASSPRVFGNTIYF.